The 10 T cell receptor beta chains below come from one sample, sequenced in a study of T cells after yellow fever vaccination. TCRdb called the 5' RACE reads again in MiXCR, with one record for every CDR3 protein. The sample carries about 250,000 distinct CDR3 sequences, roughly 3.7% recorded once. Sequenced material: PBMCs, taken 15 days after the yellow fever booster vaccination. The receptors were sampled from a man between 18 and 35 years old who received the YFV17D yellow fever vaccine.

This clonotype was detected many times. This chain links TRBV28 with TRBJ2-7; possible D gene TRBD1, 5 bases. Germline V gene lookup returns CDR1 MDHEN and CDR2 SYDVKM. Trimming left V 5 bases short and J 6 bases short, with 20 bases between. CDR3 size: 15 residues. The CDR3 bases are TGTGCCAGCAGTCCCAGGGTCTTTAGGTCTTCCGAGCAGTACGTC. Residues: CASSPRVFRSSEQYV.

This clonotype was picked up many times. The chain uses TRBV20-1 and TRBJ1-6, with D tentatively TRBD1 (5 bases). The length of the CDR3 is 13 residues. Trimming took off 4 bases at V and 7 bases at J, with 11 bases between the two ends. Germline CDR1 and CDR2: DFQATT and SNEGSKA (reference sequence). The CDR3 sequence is CSATGTENSPLHF. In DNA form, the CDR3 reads TGCAGTGCTACCGGGACGGAAAATTCACCCCTCCACTTT.

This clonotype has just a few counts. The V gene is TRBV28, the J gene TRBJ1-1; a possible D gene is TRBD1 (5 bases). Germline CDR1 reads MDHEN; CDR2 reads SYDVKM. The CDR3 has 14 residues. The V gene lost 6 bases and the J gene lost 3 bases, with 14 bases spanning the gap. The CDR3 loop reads CASSVTGEDTEAFF. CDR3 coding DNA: TGTGCCAGCAGCGTAACAGGAGAGGACACTGAAGCTTTCTTT.

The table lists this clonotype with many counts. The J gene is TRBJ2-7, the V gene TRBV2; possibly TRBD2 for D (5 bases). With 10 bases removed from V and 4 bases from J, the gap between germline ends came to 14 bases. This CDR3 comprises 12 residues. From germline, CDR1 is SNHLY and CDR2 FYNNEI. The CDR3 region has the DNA TGTGCCACCCAGAGGGAAGAGTACGAGCAGTACTTC. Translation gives CATQREEYEQYF.

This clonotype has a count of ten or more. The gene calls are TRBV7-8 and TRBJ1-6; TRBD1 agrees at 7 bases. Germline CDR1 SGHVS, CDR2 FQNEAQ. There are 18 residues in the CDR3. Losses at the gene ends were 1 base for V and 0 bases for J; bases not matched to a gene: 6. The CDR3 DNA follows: TGTGCCAGCAGCTTAGGAAGGGGACAGAGCTCCTATAATTCACCCCTCCACTTT. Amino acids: CASSLGRGQSSYNSPLHF.

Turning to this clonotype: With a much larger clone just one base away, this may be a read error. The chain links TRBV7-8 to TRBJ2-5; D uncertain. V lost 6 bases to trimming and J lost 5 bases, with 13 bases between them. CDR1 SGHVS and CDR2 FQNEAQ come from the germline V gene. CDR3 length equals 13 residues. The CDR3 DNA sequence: TGTGCCAGCAGAAAGTGGGTTCTGGAGACCCAGTACTTC. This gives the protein CASRKWVLETQYF.

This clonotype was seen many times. CDR3 coding DNA: TGCGCCAGCAGCCAAGATCCCCCCGGGGCCGGGTGGGACAGGGGCTACGAGCAGTACTTC. Translated, it gives CASSQDPPGAGWDRGYEQYF. The chain links TRBV4-3 to TRBJ2-7, with 10 bases lining up with TRBD1. The CDR3 runs to 20 residues. Trimming cost V 0 bases and J 3 bases; bases outside gene matches: 17. Per the germline V gene, CDR1 is LGHNA and CDR2 is YSLEER.

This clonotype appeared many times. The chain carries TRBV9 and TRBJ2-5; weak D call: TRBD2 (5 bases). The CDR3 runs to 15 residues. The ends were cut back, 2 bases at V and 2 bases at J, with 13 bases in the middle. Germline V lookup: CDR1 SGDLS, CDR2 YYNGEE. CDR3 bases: TGTGCCAGCAGCGTGAACGGGGTAGAACAAGAGACCCAGTACTTC. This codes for CASSVNGVEQETQYF.

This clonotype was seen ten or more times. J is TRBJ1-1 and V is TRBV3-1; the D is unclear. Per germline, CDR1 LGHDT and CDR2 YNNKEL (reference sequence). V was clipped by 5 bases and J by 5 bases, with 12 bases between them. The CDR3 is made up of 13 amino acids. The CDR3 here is CASSVRSGTEAFF. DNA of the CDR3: TGTGCCAGCAGCGTCCGGTCGGGGACTGAAGCTTTCTTT.

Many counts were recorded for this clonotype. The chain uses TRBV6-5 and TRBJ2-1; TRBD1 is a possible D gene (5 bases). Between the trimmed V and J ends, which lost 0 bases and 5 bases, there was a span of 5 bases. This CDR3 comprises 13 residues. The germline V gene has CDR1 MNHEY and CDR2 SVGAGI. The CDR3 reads CASSYSTDNEQFF. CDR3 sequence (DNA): TGTGCCAGCAGTTACTCGACAGACAATGAGCAGTTCTTC.